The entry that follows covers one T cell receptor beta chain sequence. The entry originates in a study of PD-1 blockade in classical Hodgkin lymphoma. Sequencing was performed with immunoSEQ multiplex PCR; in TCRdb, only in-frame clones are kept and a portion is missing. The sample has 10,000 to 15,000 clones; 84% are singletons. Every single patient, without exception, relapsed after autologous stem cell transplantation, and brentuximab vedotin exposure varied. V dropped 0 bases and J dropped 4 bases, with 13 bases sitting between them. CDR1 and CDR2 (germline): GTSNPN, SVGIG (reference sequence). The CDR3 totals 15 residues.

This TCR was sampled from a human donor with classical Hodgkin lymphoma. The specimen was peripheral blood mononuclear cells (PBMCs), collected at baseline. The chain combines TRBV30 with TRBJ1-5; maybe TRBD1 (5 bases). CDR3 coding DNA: TGTGCCTGGAGTGTACCTGGAACAGGAAATCAGCCCCAGCATTTT. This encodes CAWSVPGTGNQPQHF.